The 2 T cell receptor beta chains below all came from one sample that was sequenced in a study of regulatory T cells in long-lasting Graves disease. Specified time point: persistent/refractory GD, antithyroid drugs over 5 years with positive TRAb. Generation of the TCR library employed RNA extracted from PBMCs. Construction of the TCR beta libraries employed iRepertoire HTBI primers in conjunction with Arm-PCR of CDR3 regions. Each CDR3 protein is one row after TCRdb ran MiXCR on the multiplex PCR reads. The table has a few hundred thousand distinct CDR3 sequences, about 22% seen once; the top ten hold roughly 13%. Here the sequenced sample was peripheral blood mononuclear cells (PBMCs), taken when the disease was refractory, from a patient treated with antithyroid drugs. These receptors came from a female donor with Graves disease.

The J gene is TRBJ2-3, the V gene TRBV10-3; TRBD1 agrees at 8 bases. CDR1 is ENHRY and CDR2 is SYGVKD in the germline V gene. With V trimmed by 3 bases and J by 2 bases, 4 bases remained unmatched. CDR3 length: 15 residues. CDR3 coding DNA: TGTGCCATCAGTGATTCGACAGGGGCCACAGATACGCAGTATTTT. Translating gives CAISDSTGATDTQYF.

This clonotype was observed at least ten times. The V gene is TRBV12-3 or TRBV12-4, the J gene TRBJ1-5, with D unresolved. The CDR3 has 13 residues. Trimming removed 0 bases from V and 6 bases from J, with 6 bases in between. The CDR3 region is CASSLASGQPQHF. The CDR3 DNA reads TGTGCCAGCAGTTTAGCGTCGGGTCAGCCCCAGCATTTT.